The entry below gives a single T cell receptor (beta chain) sequence along with its context. This entry is derived from a study of blood T cell repertoires in COVID-19. Study at large: Samples of COVID-19 (acute and convalescent) were obtained from the United States, Italy and Spain. Sources were T cells, B-cell-depleted T cells, or PBMCs; the material itself was cDNA or gDNA.

The CDR3 loop spans 14 amino acids. CDR1 SGHVS and CDR2 FQNEAQ come from the germline V gene. Trimming left V 5 bases short and J 5 bases short, with 16 bases between. Some clones are missing from TCRdb's copy, which holds only in-frame ones; the method was immunoSEQ multiplex PCR. The data show 90,000 or so clones, roughly 89% seen once. What was sequenced was peripheral blood. The sequence came from an elderly woman with active or convalescent COVID-19. J is TRBJ2-7 and V is TRBV7-8; TRBD1 is a possible D gene (6 bases). As DNA, the CDR3 is TGTGCCAGCAGCCTCGACAGGCTGGTGGACGAGCAGTACTTC. Amino acid sequence: CASSLDRLVDEQYF. Full variable domain (outside the CDR3, taken from reference TRBV7-8 and TRBJ2-7): GAGVSQSPRYKVAKRGQDVALRCDPISGHVSLFWYQQALGQGPEFLTYFQNEAQLDKSGLPSDRFFAERPEGSVSTLKIQRTQQEDSAVYLCASSLDRLVDEQYFGPGTRLTVT.